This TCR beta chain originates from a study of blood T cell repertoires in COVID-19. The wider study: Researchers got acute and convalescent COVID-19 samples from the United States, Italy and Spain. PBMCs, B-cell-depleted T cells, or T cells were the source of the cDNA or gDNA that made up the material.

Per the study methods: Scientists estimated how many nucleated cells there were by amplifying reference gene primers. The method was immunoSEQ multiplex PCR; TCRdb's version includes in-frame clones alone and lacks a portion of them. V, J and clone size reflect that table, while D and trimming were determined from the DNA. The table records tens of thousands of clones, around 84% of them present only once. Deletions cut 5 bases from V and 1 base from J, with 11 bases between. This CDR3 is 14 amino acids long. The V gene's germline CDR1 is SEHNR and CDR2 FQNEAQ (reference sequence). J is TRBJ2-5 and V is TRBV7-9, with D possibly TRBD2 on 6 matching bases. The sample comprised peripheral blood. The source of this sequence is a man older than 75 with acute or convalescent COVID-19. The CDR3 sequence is CASSQRVPQETQYF. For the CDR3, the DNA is TGTGCCAGCAGCCAGCGGGTCCCCCAAGAGACCCAGTACTTC. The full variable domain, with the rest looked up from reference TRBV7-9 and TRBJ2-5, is DTGVSQNPRHKITKRGQNVTFRCDPISEHNRLYWYRQTLGQGPEFLTYFQNEAQLEKSRLLSDRFSAERPKGSFSTLEIQRTEQGDSAMYLCASSQRVPQETQYFGPGTRLLVL.